This T cell receptor beta chain was profiled in a study of control samples from healthy donors and cancer patients. TCRdb's table, derived via immunoSEQ multiplex PCR, lists solely in-frame clones and lacks some. The profile covers 45,000 to 60,000 clones, with 80% appearing a single time and roughly 9.1% taken by the ten largest. This CDR3 spans 14 amino acids. The V gene end was trimmed by 4 bases and the J gene end by 8 bases; junction bases not matched to a gene: 8. Germline CDR1 is SGHRS and CDR2 is YFSETQ. The sequence was collected from a man in his 70s in good health. The genes are TRBV5-1 and TRBJ2-1; the match to TRBD2 covers 8 bases. Sequenced input: blood. The CDR3 region has the DNA TGCGCCAGCAGCCCTATAGCGGGGCCCCATGAGCAGTTCTTC. Its translation: CASSPIAGPHEQFF.